The subject of this entry is one TCR beta chain. The sample originates from a study of early T cells in non-severe SARS-CoV-2 infection. CDR1 is SGHTA and CDR2 is FQGNSA in the germline V gene. CDR3 size: 17 residues. V shed 5 bases and J 0 bases; nucleotides not matched to a gene: 9. Unique molecular identifiers were added to individual cDNA molecules. TCRdb used MiXCR to reprocess the 5' RACE reads, holding one entry per CDR3 protein. Of more than 90,000 distinct CDR3 sequences detected, roughly 13% appear once; the ten largest clones hold 2% to 2.5%. This TCR derives from an adult who was a healthcare worker with PCR-confirmed SARS-CoV-2 infection or an uninfected control (not recorded which). Specimen: whole blood. The chain uses TRBV7-2 and TRBJ2-1, with 8 nucleotides matching TRBD2. CDR3 sequence (DNA): TGTGCCAGCAGCCCGGGTAGCGGGGTGAGCTCCTACAATGAGCAGTTCTTC. Its protein is CASSPGSGVSSYNEQFF.